What follows are 4 T cell receptor beta chains derived from one specimen sequenced in a study of regulatory T cells in long-lasting Graves disease. With iRepertoire HTBI primers and Arm-PCR of CDR3 regions, TCR beta libraries were built. TCRdb re-derived calls from the multiplex PCR reads in MiXCR, one entry per CDR3 protein. The table lists a few hundred thousand distinct CDR3 sequences, around 13% of them singletons. As to time point: newly diagnosed GD, antithyroid drugs for less than 3 months. Construction of the TCR library relied on RNA isolated from PBMCs. Separately, the same data were catalogued under a study of T cells in Graves' hyperthyroidism and ophthalmopathy.

The sequencing here drew on peripheral blood mononuclear cells (PBMCs), taken at new diagnosis, from a patient treated with antithyroid drugs. The source of these receptors is a woman aged 45-65 years with Graves disease.

This clonotype was observed many times. This rearrangement joins TRBV6-1 to TRBJ1-5, with TRBD1 matching over 7 bases. This CDR3 contains 17 residues. Trimming took 5 bases from V and 2 from J; bases not matched to a gene: 12. CDR1 is MNHNS and CDR2 is SASEGT in the germline V gene. This CDR3 reads CASSLGTVGGGNQPQHF. In DNA, the CDR3 is TGTGCCAGCAGTCTCGGGACAGTCGGGGGGGGCAATCAGCCCCAGCATTTT.

The sample holds a few counts of this clonotype. The chain carries TRBV6-1 and TRBJ2-1; unclear D gene. V dropped 7 bases and J dropped 2 bases, with 24 bases sitting between them. The CDR3 covers 18 residues. CDR1 and CDR2 (germline): MNHNS, SASEGT. Written as DNA, the CDR3 is TGTGCCAGCAAACGAACATACGTCGACAACAGCCCCTACAATGAGCAGTTCTTC. Protein product: CASKRTYVDNSPYNEQFF.

This clonotype has only a few counts. A much larger clone differs by one base, so this may be a read error. This sequence joins TRBV5-6 and TRBJ2-5, with TRBD2 identical over 9 bases. The CDR3 length is 15 residues. With 1 base clipped from V and 11 bases from J, the junction kept 12 bases outside the gene matches. In germline, CDR1 is SGHDT, CDR2 YYEEEE. The CDR3 DNA follows: TGTGCCAGCAGCTTGCTAGCGGGACCGAGAGATGAGCAGTACTTC. Its translation is CASSLLAGPRDEQYF.

This clonotype was observed many times. The chain combines TRBV5-1 with TRBJ1-3, with D maybe TRBD1 (5 bases). Germline CDR1 and CDR2: SGHRS and YFSETQ. CDR3 size: 17 residues. The V gene lost 0 bases and the J gene lost 0 bases, with 13 bases spanning the gap. CDR3 nucleotide sequence: TGCGCCAGCAGCTTGGCACCGACAGCGAGCTCTGGAAACACCATATATTTT. It specifies CASSLAPTASSGNTIYF.